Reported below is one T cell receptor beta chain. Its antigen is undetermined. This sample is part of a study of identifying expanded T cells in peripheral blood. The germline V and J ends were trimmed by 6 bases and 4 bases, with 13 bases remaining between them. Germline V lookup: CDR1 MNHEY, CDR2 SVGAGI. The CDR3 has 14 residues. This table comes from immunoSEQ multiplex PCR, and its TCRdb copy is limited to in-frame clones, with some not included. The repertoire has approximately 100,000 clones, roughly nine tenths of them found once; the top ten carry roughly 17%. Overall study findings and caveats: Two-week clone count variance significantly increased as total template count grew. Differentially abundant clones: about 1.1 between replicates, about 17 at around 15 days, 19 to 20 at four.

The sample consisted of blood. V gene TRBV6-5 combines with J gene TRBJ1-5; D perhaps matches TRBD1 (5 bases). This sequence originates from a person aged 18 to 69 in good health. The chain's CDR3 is CASRTAGGNQPQHF. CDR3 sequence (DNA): TGTGCCAGCAGAACGGCGGGGGGGAATCAGCCCCAGCATTTT.